This TCR beta chain was captured by sequencing in a study of radiation and T cells in renal cell carcinoma. Overall study results and limits: From baseline, blood top tumor clonotypes peaked at 2 weeks post-radiation. No pretreatment tumor biopsies were available for baseline clonotypes.

The time point: baseline pretreatment blood. Treatment reported: 15 Gy SBRT to primary tumor, nephrectomy 4 weeks later. Serial blood draws occurred at baseline and 2 and 4 weeks post-SBRT. This renal cell carcinoma was of the clear cell type. Sequenced by immunoSEQ multiplex PCR; TCRdb stores in-frame clones only, minus some. This sample has about 140,000 clones, with 83% found just once. Germline V CDR1 and CDR2: MGHDK, SYGVNS. The CDR3 runs 16 residues. With 4 bases removed from V and 0 bases from J, the gap between germline ends came to 15 bases. As to this clone: Its antigen is not identified.

The sample consisted of blood, taken from a patient whose treatment included radiotherapy and nephrectomy. This sequence originates from a woman in her forties or fifties with renal cell carcinoma. The chain recombines TRBV25-1 with TRBJ1-2; D gene uncertain. CDR3 protein: CASSGVGDATNYGYTF. The CDR3 DNA reads as TGTGCCAGCAGTGGGGTAGGTGATGCTACTAACTATGGCTACACCTTC.